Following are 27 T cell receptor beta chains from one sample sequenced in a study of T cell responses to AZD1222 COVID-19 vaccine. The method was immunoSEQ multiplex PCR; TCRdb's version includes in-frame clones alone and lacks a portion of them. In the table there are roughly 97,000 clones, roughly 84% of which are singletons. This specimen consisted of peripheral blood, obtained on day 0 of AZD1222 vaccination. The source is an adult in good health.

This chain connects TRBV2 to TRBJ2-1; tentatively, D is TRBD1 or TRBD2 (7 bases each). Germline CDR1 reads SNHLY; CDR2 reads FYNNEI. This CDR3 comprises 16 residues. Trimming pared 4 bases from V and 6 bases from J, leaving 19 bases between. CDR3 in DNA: TGTGCCAGCAGTGCTGGCAGGGGGAGGGTATTCAATGAGCAGTTCTTC. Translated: CASSAGRGRVFNEQFF.

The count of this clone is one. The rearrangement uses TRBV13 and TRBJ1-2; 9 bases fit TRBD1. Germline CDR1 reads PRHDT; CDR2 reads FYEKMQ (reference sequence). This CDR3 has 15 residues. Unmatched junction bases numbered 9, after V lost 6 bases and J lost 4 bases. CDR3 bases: TGTGCCAGCAGTTCTACAGGGGGCCTGGGCTATGGCTACACCTTC. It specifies CASSSTGGLGYGYTF.

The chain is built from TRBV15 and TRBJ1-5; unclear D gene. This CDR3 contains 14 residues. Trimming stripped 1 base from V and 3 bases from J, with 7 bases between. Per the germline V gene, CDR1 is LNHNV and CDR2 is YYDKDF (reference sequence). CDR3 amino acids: CATSRGVNNQPQHF. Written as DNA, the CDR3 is TGTGCCACCAGCAGAGGGGTAAACAATCAGCCCCAGCATTTT.

CDR3 nucleotide sequence: TGTGCCAGCAGCACGACAGGTCTCTATGGCTACACCTTC. It translates to CASSTTGLYGYTF. The genes are TRBV7-9 and TRBJ1-2; D perhaps matches TRBD1 (6 bases). This CDR3 comprises 13 residues. From germline, CDR1 is SEHNR and CDR2 FQNEAQ (reference sequence). V lost 5 bases, J lost 4 bases, and 11 bases lay in between.

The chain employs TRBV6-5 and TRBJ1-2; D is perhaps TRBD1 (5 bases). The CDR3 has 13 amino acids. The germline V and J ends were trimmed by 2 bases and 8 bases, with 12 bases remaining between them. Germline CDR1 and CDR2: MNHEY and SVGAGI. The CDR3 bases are TGTGCCAGCAGTTACCGGGACCGGGAAGGCTACACCTTC. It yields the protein CASSYRDREGYTF.

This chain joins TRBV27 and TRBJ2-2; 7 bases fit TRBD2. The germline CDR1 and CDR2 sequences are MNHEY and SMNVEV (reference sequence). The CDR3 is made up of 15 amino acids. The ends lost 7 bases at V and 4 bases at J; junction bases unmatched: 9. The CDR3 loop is CASKRGDLGTGELFF. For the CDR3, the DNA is TGTGCCAGCAAACGGGGGGACCTTGGCACCGGGGAGCTGTTTTTT.

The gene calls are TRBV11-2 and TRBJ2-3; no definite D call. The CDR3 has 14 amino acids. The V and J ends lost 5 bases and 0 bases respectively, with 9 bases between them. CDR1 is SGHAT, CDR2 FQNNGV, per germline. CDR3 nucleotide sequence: TGTGCCAGCAGCCCCTTGTCTAGCACAGATACGCAGTATTTT. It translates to CASSPLSSTDTQYF.

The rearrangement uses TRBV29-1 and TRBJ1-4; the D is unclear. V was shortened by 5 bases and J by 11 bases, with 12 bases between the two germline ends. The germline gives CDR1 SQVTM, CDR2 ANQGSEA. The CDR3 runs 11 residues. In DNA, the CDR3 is TGCAGCGTTCTTGGAGGGTGGAAACTGTTTTTT. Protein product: CSVLGGWKLFF.

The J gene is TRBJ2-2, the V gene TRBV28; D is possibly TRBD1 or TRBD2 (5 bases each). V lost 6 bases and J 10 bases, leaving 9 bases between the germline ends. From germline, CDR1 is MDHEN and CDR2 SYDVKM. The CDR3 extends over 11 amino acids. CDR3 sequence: CASRRGEELFF. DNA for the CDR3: TGTGCCAGCAGACGAGGGGAGGAGCTGTTTTTT.

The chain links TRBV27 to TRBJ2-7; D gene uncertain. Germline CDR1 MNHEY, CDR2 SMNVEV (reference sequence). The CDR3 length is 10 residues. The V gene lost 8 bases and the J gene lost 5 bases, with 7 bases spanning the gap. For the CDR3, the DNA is TGTGCCAGCGGCCGCCACGAGCAGTACTTC. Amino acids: CASGRHEQYF.

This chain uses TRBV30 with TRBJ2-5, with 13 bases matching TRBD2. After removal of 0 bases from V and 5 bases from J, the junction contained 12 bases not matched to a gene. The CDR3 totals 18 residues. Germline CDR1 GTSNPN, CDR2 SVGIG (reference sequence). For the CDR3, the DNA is TGTGCCTGGAGTGTGGGGAGGACTAGCGGGGGTTCCCGGGAGACCCAGTACTTC. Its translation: CAWSVGRTSGGSRETQYF.

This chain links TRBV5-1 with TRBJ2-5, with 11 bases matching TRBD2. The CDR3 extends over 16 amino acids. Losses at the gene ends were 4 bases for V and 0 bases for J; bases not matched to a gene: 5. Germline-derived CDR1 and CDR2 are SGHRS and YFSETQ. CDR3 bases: TGCGCCAGCAGCATCAGACTAGCGGGGTACCAAGAGACCCAGTACTTC. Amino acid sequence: CASSIRLAGYQETQYF.

Written as DNA, the CDR3 is TGCGCCAACTCAGCCGGGACAGGGGGCGTCTACACCTTC. Translating it yields CANSAGTGGVYTF. The V and J genes are TRBV10-1 and TRBJ1-2, with TRBD1 matching over 12 bases. From germline, CDR1 is WNHNN and CDR2 SYGVQD (reference sequence). The J segment lost 10 bases and the V segment lost 10 bases, leaving 10 bases of the junction unmatched. This CDR3 has 13 amino acids.

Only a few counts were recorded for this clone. DNA of the CDR3: TGTGCCAGCAGCCCTCCAGGGGGCCCTACCACTGAAGCTTTCTTT. This gives the protein CASSPPGGPTTEAFF. The V gene is TRBV7-2, the J gene TRBJ1-1, with 8 bases fitting TRBD1. The V gene end was trimmed by 5 bases and the J gene end by 4 bases; junction bases not matched to a gene: 9. From germline, CDR1 is SGHTA and CDR2 FQGNSA. This CDR3 comprises 15 residues.

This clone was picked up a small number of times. This chain's CDR3 is CAWSQGGTEAFF. The CDR3 DNA reads as TGTGCCTGGAGCCAGGGGGGCACTGAAGCTTTCTTT. This chain links TRBV30 with TRBJ1-1; 7 positions agree with TRBD1. V trimming: 3 bases; J trimming: 4 bases; junction bases outside the gene matches: 2. The CDR3 has 12 amino acids. Germline V gene sequence: CDR1 GTSNPN, CDR2 SVGIG (reference sequence).

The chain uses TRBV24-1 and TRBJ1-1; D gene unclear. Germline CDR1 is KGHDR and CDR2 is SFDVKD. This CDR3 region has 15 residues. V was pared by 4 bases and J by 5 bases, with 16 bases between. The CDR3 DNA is TGTGCCACCAGTGACCCCCGGGAGCAAAGGACTGAAGCTTTCTTT. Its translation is CATSDPREQRTEAFF.

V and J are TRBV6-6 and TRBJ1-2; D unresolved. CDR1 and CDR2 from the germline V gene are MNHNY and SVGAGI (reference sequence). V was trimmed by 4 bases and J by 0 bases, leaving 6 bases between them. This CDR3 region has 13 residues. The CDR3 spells CASSLGPNYGYTF. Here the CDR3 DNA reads TGTGCCAGCAGTTTGGGCCCTAACTATGGCTACACCTTC.

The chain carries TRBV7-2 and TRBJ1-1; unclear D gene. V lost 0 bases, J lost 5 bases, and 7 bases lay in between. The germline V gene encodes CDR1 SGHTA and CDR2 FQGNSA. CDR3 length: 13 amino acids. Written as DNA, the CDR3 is TGTGCCAGCAGCTTAGCGTTTAGAACTGAAGCTTTCTTT. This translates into CASSLAFRTEAFF.

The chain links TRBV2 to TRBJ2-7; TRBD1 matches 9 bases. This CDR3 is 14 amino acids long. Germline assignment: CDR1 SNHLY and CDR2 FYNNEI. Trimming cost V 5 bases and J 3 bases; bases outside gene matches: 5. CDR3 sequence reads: CASSWGTGIYEQYF. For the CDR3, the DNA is TGTGCCAGCAGTTGGGGGACAGGGATCTACGAGCAGTACTTC. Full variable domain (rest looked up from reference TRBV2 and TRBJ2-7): EPEVTQTPSHQVTQMGQEVILRCVPISNHLYFYWYRQILGQKVEFLVSFYNNEISEKSEIFDDQFSVERPDGSNFTLKIRSTKLEDSAMYFCASSWGTGIYEQYFGPGTRLTVT.

CDR3 coding DNA: TGTGCCAGCTCCCTCCAGAACACTGAAGCTTTCTTT. Its protein product is CASSLQNTEAFF. This chain uses TRBV18 with TRBJ1-1; D not resolved. Trimming took off 6 bases at V and 1 base at J, with 6 bases between the two ends. Germline V gene data show CDR1 as KGHSH and CDR2 as LQKENI. This CDR3 region has 12 residues.

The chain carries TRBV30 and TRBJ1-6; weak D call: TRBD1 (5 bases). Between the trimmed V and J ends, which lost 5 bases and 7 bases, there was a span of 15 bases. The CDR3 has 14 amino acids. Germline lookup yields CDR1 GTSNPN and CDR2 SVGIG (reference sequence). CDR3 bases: TGTGCCTGGCTTTCGGGGCCCCAGAATTCACCCCTCCACTTT. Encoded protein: CAWLSGPQNSPLHF.

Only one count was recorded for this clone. CDR3 sequence reads: CASGLGGGGTEAFF. In DNA, the CDR3 is TGTGCTAGTGGTTTGGGAGGGGGCGGCACTGAAGCTTTCTTT. The chain links TRBV12-5 to TRBJ1-1, with 7 bases identical to TRBD1. CDR3 length: 14 amino acids. Trimming removed 1 base from V and 4 bases from J; junction bases left unmatched: 3. Germline-derived CDR1 and CDR2 are LGHNT and FRNRAP.

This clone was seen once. The CDR3 DNA reads as TGTGCCTCCCCTTCTGACAACTCTTATGGCTACACCTTC. This gives the protein CASPSDNSYGYTF. The V call is TRBV30, the J call TRBJ1-2; D gene unclear. V lost 7 bases and J 5 bases, leaving 17 bases between the germline ends. Germline V gives CDR1 GTSNPN, CDR2 SVGIG (reference sequence). This CDR3 region has 13 residues.

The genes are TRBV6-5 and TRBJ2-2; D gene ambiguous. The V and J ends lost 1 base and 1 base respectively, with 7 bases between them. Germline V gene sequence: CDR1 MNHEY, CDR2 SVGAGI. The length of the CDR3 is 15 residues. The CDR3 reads CASSYFRRNTGELFF. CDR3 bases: TGTGCCAGCAGTTACTTCCGAAGGAACACCGGGGAGCTGTTTTTT.

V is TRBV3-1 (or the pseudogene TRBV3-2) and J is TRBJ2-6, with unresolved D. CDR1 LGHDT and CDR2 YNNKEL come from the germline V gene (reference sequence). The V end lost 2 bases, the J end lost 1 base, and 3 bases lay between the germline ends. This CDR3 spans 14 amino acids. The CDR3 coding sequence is TGTGCCAGCAGCCAAAGGTCTGGGGCCAACGTCCTGACTTTC. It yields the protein CASSQRSGANVLTF.

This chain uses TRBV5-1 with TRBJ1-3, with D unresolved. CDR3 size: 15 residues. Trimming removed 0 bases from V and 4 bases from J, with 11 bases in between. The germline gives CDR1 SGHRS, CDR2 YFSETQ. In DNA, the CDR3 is TGCGCCAGCAGCTTGGAGGGCAGGCCCGGAAACACCATATATTTT. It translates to CASSLEGRPGNTIYF.

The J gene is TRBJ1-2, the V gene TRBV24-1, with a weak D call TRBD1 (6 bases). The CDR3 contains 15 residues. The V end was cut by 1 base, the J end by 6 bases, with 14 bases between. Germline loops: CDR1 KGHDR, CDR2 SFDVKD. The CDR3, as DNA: TGTGCCACCAGTGATTTTCAGGGGCGAGGGAATGGCTACACCTTC. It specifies CATSDFQGRGNGYTF.